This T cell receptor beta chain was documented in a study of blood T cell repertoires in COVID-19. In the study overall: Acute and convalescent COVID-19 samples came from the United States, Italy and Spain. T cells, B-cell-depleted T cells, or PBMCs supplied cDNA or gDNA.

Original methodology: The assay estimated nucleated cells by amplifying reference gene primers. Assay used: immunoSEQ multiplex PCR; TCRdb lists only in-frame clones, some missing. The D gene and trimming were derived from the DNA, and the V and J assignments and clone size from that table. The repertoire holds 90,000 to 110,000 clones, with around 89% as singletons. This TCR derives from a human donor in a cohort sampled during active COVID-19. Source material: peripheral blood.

The CDR3 here is CASSQDLGQGMGPQHF. Here the CDR3 DNA reads TGCGCCAGCAGCCAAGATCTCGGACAGGGTATGGGGCCCCAGCATTTT. The chain recombines TRBV4-3 with TRBJ1-5; TRBD1 matches 8 bases. With 0 bases clipped from V and 9 bases from J, the junction kept 10 bases outside the gene matches. CDR3 size: 16 residues. CDR1 and CDR2 from the germline V gene are LGHNA and YSLEER.